This T cell receptor beta chain was observed in a study of human T cells and chemical hapten exposure. Study context: Investigators sensitized approximately 2 cm by approximately 2 cm of upper inner arm skin with 2% DPC.

This clonotype occurred many times. Time point reported: patch test 1, 2 weeks after DPC sensitization. Treatment described: therapeutic diphenylcyclopropenone sensitization with weekly scalp DPC. Every donor had alopecia and was 18 to 70 years old; all were suitable for DPC. The study extracted total RNA from unfractionated whole blood. Germline V gene lookup returns CDR1 MNHNS and CDR2 SASEGT. V lost 2 bases and J lost 2, with 11 bases in between. CDR3 size: 15 residues. During construction of the library, unique molecular identifiers were attached to individual cDNA molecules for quantitative, reproducible TCR counting. One entry per CDR3 protein results from TCRdb running MiXCR on the RACE reads. Of fewer than 500,000 distinct CDR3 sequences listed, around 5% were seen once; the top ten hold about 2.1%.

This clonotype originated in a woman aged 45 to 65 with alopecia areata. Some clones in this sample may be carry-over from other donors' samples. The rearrangement links TRBV6-1 to TRBJ2-3, with D hard to call. Specimen: whole blood, collected in connection with sensitization to the hapten diphenylcyclopropenone (DPC). The chain's CDR3 is CASSEMSPDTDTQYF. The CDR3 DNA sequence: TGTGCCAGCAGTGAAATGTCCCCTGACACAGATACGCAGTATTTT.